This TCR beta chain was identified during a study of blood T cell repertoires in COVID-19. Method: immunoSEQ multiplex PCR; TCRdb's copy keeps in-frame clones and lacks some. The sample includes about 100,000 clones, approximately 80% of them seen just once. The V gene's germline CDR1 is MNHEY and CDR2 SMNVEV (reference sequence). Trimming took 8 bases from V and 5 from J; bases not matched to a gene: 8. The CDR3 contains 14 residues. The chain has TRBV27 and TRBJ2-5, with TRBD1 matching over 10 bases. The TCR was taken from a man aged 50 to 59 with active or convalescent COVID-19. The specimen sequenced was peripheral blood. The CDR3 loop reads CASGRTGGTETQYF. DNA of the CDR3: TGTGCCAGCGGTCGGACAGGGGGAACGGAGACCCAGTACTTC.